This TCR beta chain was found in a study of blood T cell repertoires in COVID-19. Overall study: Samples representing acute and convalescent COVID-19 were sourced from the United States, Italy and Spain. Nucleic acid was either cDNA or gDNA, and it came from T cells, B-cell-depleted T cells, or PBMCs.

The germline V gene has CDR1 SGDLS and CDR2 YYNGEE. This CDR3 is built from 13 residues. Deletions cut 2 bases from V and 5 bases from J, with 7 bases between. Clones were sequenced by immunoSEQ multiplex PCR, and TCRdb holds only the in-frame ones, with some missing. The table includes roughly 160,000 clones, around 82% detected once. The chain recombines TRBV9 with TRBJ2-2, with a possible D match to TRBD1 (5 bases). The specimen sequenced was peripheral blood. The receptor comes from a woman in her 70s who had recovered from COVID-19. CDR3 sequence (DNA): TGTGCCAGCAGCGTGGACACGACCGGGGAGCTGTTTTTT. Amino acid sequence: CASSVDTTGELFF.